This T cell receptor (beta chain) came from a study of blood T cells in healthy people across ages. Note on this clonotype: Its antigen is not identified.

General observations from the study: Unsorted PBMCs ruled out conclusive naive versus antigen-experienced comparison. Naive T cell percentage by flow cytometry tracked strongly with beta diversity.

The CDR3 spans 13 residues. Trimming removed 6 bases at V and 7 bases at J, with 13 bases between. Primed by a sample-barcoded 5' primer and a J-beta primer mix, a second PCR proceeded for about 7 to 11 cycles. Researchers report that a template-switch adaptor with 12 random nucleotides tagged each cDNA molecule. TCRdb reanalysed the 5' RACE reads using MiXCR and keeps one entry per CDR3 protein. The sample carries approximately 1.5 million distinct CDR3 sequences, about 45% recorded once. Sequenced input: blood. The genes are TRBV12-3 or TRBV12-4 and TRBJ2-1, with D maybe TRBD2 (6 bases). The source of this sequence is a woman between 18 and 29 years old in good health. CDR3 sequence: CASRGRGRNEQFF. The CDR3 DNA reads as TGTGCCAGCAGAGGCCGAGGGAGGAATGAGCAGTTCTTC.